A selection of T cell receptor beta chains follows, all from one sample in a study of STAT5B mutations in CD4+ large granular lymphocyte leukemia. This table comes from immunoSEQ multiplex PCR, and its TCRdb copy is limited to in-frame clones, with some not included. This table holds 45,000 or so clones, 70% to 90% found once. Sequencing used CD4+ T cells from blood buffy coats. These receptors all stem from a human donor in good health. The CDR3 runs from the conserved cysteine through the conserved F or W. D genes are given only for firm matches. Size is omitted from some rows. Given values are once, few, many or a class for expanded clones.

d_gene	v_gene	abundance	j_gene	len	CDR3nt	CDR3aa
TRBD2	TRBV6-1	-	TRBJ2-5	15	TGTGCCAGCAGTGCAAACGGGAGGGCCTTGGGGTCCCAGTACTTC	CASSANGRALGSQYF
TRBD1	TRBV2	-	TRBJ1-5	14	TGTGCCAGCAGTCGGACAGGGCGCAATCAGCCCCAGCATTTT	CASSRTGRNQPQHF
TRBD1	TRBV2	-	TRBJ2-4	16	TGTGCCAGCACTATGGACAGGGGTCTTGCCAAAAACATTCAGTACTTC	CASTMDRGLAKNIQYF
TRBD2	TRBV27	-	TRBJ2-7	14	TGTGCCAGCCGGGCGGCGGGAGATTTGGGGGAGCAGTACTTC	CASRAAGDLGEQYF
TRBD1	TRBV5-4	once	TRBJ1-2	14	TGTGCCAGCAGCTTGGACAGGGGGCAGAATGGCTACACCTTC	CASSLDRGQNGYTF
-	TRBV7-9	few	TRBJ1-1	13	TGTGCCAGCAGCTTAAGTTCGAACACTGAAGCTTTCTTT	CASSLSSNTEAFF
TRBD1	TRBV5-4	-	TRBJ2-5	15	TGTGCCAGCAGCCCCCCCACAGGGGGCCGGGAGACCCAGTACTTC	CASSPPTGGRETQYF
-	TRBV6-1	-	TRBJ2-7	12	TGTGCCAGCAGTGTAGGCACCTGGGAGCAGTACTTC	CASSVGTWEQYF
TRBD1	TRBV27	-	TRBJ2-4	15	TGTGCCAGCAGTTTATCTGACAGGGGGCTAGGGCCTCAGTACTTC	CASSLSDRGLGPQYF
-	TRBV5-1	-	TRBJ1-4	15	TGCGCCAGCAGCTTGGTGAGCGGGACGAATGAAAAACTGTTTTTT	CASSLVSGTNEKLFF
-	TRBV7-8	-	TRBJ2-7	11	TGTGCCAGCAGCCTCGAAAACGAGCAGTACTTC	CASSLENEQYF
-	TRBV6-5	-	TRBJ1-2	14	TGTGCCAGTACTAATAGGGGGTCTAACTATGGCTACACCTTC	CASTNRGSNYGYTF
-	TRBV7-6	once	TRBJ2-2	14	TGTGCCAGCAGCCCCATGGCCGCTACCGGGGAGCTGTTTTTT	CASSPMAATGELFF
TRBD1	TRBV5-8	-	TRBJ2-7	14	TGTGCCAGCAGCCTCGGGACAGCATACTACGAGCAGTACTTC	CASSLGTAYYEQYF
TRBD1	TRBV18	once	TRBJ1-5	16	TGTGCCAGCTCACCGAATACAGGGGGGTCGAATCAGCCCCAGCATTTT	CASSPNTGGSNQPQHF
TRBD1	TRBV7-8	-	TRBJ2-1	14	TGTGCCAGCAGCTTCGTGACAGGGGCAGATGAGCAGTTCTTC	CASSFVTGADEQFF
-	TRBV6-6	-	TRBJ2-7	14	TGTGCCAGCAGTCTGTTTGCGCCACCCTACGAGCAGTACTTC	CASSLFAPPYEQYF
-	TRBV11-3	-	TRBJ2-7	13	TGTGCCAGCAGCTTACGGTCGGGATCCGAGCAGTACTTC	CASSLRSGSEQYF
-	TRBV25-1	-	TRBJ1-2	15	TGTGCCAGCAGTGAATCAACGGGGGGAGTTCGTGGCTACACCTTC	CASSESTGGVRGYTF
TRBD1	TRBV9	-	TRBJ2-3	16	TGTGCCAGCAGCATAACAGGGGGCGGTAGTACAGATACGCAGTATTTT	CASSITGGGSTDTQYF
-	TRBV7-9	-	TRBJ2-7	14	TGTGCCAGTGAACTCTCTGCTCATCCTTACGAGCAGTACTTC	CASELSAHPYEQYF
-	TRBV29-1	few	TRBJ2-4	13	TGCAGCGTCTTAACAGGAGCCGATAACATTCAGTACTTC	CSVLTGADNIQYF
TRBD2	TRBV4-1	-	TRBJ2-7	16	TGCGCCAGCAGCCAAGAGACTAGCGGGTTGCCCTACGAGCAGTACTTC	CASSQETSGLPYEQYF
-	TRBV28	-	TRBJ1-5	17	TGTGCCAGCAGTTCCGGAGAGGGCCTTCAAGTAAATCAGCCCCAGCATTTT	CASSSGEGLQVNQPQHF
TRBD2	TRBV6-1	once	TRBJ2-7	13	TGTGCCAGCGGGGCAAGCGGGAACTACGAGCAGTACTTC	CASGASGNYEQYF
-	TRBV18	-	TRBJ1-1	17	TGTGCCAGCTCACCATCGGGGAGGGACAAGATGAACACTGAAGCTTTCTTT	CASSPSGRDKMNTEAFF
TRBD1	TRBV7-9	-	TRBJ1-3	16	TGTGCCAGCAGTAGCGCGACAGGGCCGTCTGGAAACACCATATATTTT	CASSSATGPSGNTIYF
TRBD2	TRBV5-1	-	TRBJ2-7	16	TGCGCCAGCAGCTTACGACTAGCGGGAGAGGCCTACGAGCAGTACTTC	CASSLRLAGEAYEQYF
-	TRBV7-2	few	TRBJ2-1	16	TGTGCCAGCAGCTTAGACGGGAGTCCCCCGTACAATGAGCAGTTCTTC	CASSLDGSPPYNEQFF
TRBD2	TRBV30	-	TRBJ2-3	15	TGTGCCTGGAGTGGAGCGGGAGGATACACAGATACGCAGTATTTT	CAWSGAGGYTDTQYF
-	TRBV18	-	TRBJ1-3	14	TGTGCCAGCTCACCACCCGGGGGCGTAAACACCATATATTTT	CASSPPGGVNTIYF
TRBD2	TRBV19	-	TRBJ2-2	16	TGTGCCAGTAGTAGTGGGACTAGCAGCCGTCCGGGGGAGCTGTTTTTT	CASSSGTSSRPGELFF
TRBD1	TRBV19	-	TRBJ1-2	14	TGTGCCAGTAGTGCCGACAGGGGGATCTACGGCTACACCTTC	CASSADRGIYGYTF
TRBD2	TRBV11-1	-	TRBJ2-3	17	TGTGCCAGCAGCTTATTACCGGGACTAGCTCGCACAGATACGCAGTATTTT	CASSLLPGLARTDTQYF
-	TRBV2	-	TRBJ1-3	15	TGTGCCAGCAGTCCTGACCGAAGCTCTGGAAACACCATATATTTT	CASSPDRSSGNTIYF
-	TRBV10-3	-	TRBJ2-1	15	TGTGCCATCAGGGGTCCCGCACCAACCGACAATGAGCAGTTCTTC	CAIRGPAPTDNEQFF
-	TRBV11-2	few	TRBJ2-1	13	TGTGCCAGCAGTAAGGAGACCGCGGGTGAGCAGTTCTTC	CASSKETAGEQFF
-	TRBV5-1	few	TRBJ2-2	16	TGCGCCAGCAGTTGGGGTGGTAGCGGCAACACCGGGGAGCTGTTTTTT	CASSWGGSGNTGELFF
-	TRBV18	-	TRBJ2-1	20	TGTGCCAGCTCACCACCCCTTTACCGTCGTACGGGAGACCGCTACAATGAGCAGTTCTTC	CASSPPLYRRTGDRYNEQFF
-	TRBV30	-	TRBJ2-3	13	TGTGCCTGGGGACAGATTCTCGGAGATACGCAGTATTTT	CAWGQILGDTQYF
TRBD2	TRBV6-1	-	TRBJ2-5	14	TGTGCCAGCATCCTGGGACTAGCGGGAGAGACCCAGTACTTC	CASILGLAGETQYF
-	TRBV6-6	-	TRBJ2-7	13	TGTGCCAGCAGTTACGACATAGCCTACGAGCAGTACTTC	CASSYDIAYEQYF
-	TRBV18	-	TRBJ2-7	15	TGTGCCAGCTCACCACGGAGCGGGCCCTCCTACGAGCAGTACTTC	CASSPRSGPSYEQYF
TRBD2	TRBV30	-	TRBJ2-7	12	TGTGCCTGTCTAGCGGGAGCATACGAGCAGTACTTC	CACLAGAYEQYF
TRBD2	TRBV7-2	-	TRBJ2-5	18	TGTGCCAGCAGCTTAGGGCCAGCGGGAGGGCCCGTGGGGGAGACCCAGTACTTC	CASSLGPAGGPVGETQYF
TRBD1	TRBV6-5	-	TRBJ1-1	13	TGTGCCAGCAGGGGGACAGGGGCGACTGAAGCTTTCTTT	CASRGTGATEAFF
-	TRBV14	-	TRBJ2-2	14	TGTGCCAGCAATATCCAGGGTCCCGGCGGGGAGCTGTTTTTT	CASNIQGPGGELFF
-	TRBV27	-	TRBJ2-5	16	TGTGCCAGCAGTTTCTCCTTGGCGTGGGCGGGGGAGACCCAGTACTTC	CASSFSLAWAGETQYF
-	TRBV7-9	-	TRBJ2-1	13	TGTGCCAGCGCTTGGGGTAGCAGCAATGAGCAGTTCTTC	CASAWGSSNEQFF
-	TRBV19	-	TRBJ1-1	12	TGTGCCAGTAGTATGAAGGCGGCGCAGGCTTTCTTT	CASSMKAAQAFF
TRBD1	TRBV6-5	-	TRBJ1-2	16	TGTGCCAGCAGTTACTTGTGGGGACAGGGGGCTGAGGGCTACACCTTC	CASSYLWGQGAEGYTF
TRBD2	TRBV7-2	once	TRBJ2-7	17	TGTGCCAGCAGCTTAGAATCCGGACTAGCGGGAATCTACGAGCAGTACTTC	CASSLESGLAGIYEQYF
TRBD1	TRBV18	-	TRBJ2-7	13	TGTGCCAGCTCACGGGACAGGGAAGACGAGCAGTACTTC	CASSRDREDEQYF
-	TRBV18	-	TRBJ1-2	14	TGTGCCAGCTCACCCCTACAGTCAAACTATGGCTACACCTTC	CASSPLQSNYGYTF
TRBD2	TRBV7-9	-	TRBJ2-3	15	TGTGCCAGCAGCTCCCAAGCGGGAGGGGCAGATACGCAGTATTTT	CASSSQAGGADTQYF
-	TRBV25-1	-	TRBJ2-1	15	TGTGCCAGCAGCCTCGGCGGGGTAACCTACAATGAGCAGTTCTTC	CASSLGGVTYNEQFF
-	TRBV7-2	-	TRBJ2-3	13	TGTGCCAGCAGCTTAGGAGGTTCAGATACGCAGTATTTT	CASSLGGSDTQYF
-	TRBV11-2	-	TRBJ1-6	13	TGTGCCAGCAGCCCCAGCTCCAATTCACCCCTCCACTTT	CASSPSSNSPLHF
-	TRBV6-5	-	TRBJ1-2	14	TGTGCCAGCAGTTACGGGTCCGAACCCTATGGCTACACCTTC	CASSYGSEPYGYTF